The 2 T cell receptor beta chains presented below share a single source sample, sequenced in a study of shared clonotypes between healthy human individuals. Some clones are missing from TCRdb's copy, which holds only in-frame ones; the method was immunoSEQ multiplex PCR. This repertoire shows about 560,000 clones, around 77% found once; its top ten account for around 13%. Material: PBMCs. Receptors originate from a woman in her 40s in good health. Some clones in this sample may be carry-over from other donors' samples.

V is TRBV10-1 and J is TRBJ2-1, with D unresolved. This CDR3 spans 10 amino acids. Germline V gene sequence: CDR1 WNHNN, CDR2 SYGVQD (reference sequence). V was cut by 3 bases and J by 13 bases, with 7 bases left in between. CDR3 DNA: TGCGCCAGCAGTGACGTATTCCAGTTCTTC. Protein sequence: CASSDVFQFF.

Points on this clone: The sample carries other DNA sequences with the same CDR3. The chain joins TRBV6-5 to TRBJ1-1; D not certain. V was pared by 0 bases and J by 0 bases, with 8 bases between. CDR1 is MNHEY and CDR2 is SVGAGI in the germline V gene. The CDR3 is 15 amino acids. This chain's CDR3 is CASSYSGAMNTEAFF. The CDR3, as DNA: TGTGCCAGCAGTTACTCGGGAGCGATGAACACTGAAGCTTTCTTT.